The rows below give T cell receptor beta chains drawn from one sample of a study of shared clonotypes between healthy human individuals. The table came from immunoSEQ multiplex PCR; TCRdb's copy has only in-frame clones and leaves some out. The table lists roughly 510,000 clones, about 79% of them singletons. The sequencing input was PBMCs. All receptors derive from a woman aged 40 to 50 in good health. Some clones in this sample may be carry-over from other donors' samples. Both conserved end residues are part of each CDR3. Fields, in order: J gene, clone size, V gene, D gene, CDR3 DNA, CDR3 protein. A D gene is named only where the DNA matches it firmly. Clone sizes are given selectively: once, few, many, or a class where the clone is expanded.

J: TRBJ2-2
size: NA
V: TRBV2
D: TRBD2
DNA: TGTGCCAGCAGTGGCGGGAGACCCTACACCGGGGAGCTGTTTTTT
CDR3: CASSGGRPYTGELFF

J: TRBJ2-2
size: NA
V: TRBV19
D: TRBD1
DNA: TGTGCCAGTATATCCCGACAGGGGCGTGGGGAGCTGTTTTTT
CDR3: CASISRQGRGELFF

J: TRBJ2-3
size: NA
V: TRBV28
D: NA
DNA: TGTGCCAGCTGTTCGGCAGGGCGGACAGATACGCAGTATTTT
CDR3: CASCSAGRTDTQYF

J: TRBJ2-7
size: NA
V: TRBV25-1
D: TRBD2
DNA: TGTGCCAGCAGTTGGGCGGGAGTAGAAGAGCAGTACTTC
CDR3: CASSWAGVEEQYF

J: TRBJ2-2
size: NA
V: TRBV9
D: NA
DNA: TGTGCCAGCAGCGTAGAGCCTTCTACGGCCGGGGAGCTGTTTTTT
CDR3: CASSVEPSTAGELFF

J: TRBJ1-5
size: NA
V: TRBV28
D: NA
DNA: TGTGCCAGCAGTTTAGGGCCCCTCCAGAGCAATCAGCCCCAGCATTTT
CDR3: CASSLGPLQSNQPQHF

J: TRBJ2-3
size: NA
V: TRBV5-1
D: NA
DNA: TGCGCCAGCAGGGACCTGGGTAGTATACAATCCACAGATACGCAGTATTTT
CDR3: CASRDLGSIQSTDTQYF

J: TRBJ2-2
size: NA
V: TRBV7-3
D: NA
DNA: TGTGCCAGCAGCTCAAACACCGGGGAGCTGTTTTTT
CDR3: CASSSNTGELFF

J: TRBJ1-1
size: NA
V: TRBV6-4
D: NA
DNA: TGTGCCAGCAGTGAAGTTAGAGGAGGTGAAGCTTTCTTT
CDR3: CASSEVRGGEAFF

J: TRBJ2-7
size: NA
V: TRBV4-1
D: TRBD2
DNA: TGCGCCAGCAGCCAAGAGGTGGCGGGAGGGTGGCCCTACGAGCAGTACTTC
CDR3: CASSQEVAGGWPYEQYF

J: TRBJ2-5
size: NA
V: TRBV9
D: NA
DNA: TGTGCCAGCAGCGGATTCCAAGAGACCCAGTACTTC
CDR3: CASSGFQETQYF

J: TRBJ1-4
size: NA
V: TRBV7-9
D: NA
DNA: TGTGCCAGCAGCTTAGGGGGGACCCCTAATGAAAAACTGTTTTTT
CDR3: CASSLGGTPNEKLFF

J: TRBJ2-6
size: NA
V: TRBV7-9
D: TRBD1
DNA: TGTGCCAGCAGCCCGCGGACAGGGGCTGGGGCCAACGTCCTGACTTTC
CDR3: CASSPRTGAGANVLTF

J: TRBJ1-1
size: many
V: TRBV5-1
D: TRBD1
DNA: TGCGCCAGCAGCTTGACCTTGCTCGGACAGGGTGGGGCTGAAGCTTTCTTT
CDR3: CASSLTLLGQGGAEAFF

J: TRBJ2-3
size: NA
V: TRBV7-6
D: TRBD2
DNA: TGTGCCGTGACTAGCGGGGGCACAGATACGCAGTATTTT
CDR3: CAVTSGGTDTQYF

J: TRBJ1-3
size: NA
V: TRBV7-9
D: NA
DNA: TGTGCCAGCAGCTTCTTAGGGGGTTCTGGAAACACCATATATTTT
CDR3: CASSFLGGSGNTIYF

J: TRBJ2-4
size: NA
V: TRBV28
D: TRBD1
DNA: TGTGCCAGCAGACGGACAGGACTAGCCAAAAACATTCAGTACTTC
CDR3: CASRRTGLAKNIQYF

J: TRBJ1-3
size: NA
V: TRBV11-2
D: NA
DNA: TGTGCCAGCAGCTTAAGGGGATTCTCTGGAAACACCATATATTTT
CDR3: CASSLRGFSGNTIYF

J: TRBJ2-2
size: NA
V: TRBV6-6
D: NA
DNA: TGTGCCAGCAGTTACGCCCTCCCCGGGGAGCTGTTTTTT
CDR3: CASSYALPGELFF

J: TRBJ2-3
size: NA
V: TRBV4-1
D: TRBD2
DNA: TGCGCCAGCAGCCAAGTCGCTAGCGGGAGCGCAGATACGCAGTATTTT
CDR3: CASSQVASGSADTQYF

J: TRBJ1-5
size: NA
V: TRBV7-8
D: NA
DNA: TGTGCCAGCAGCTTAGATCGGGGGTCGGGGCCCCAGCATTTT
CDR3: CASSLDRGSGPQHF

J: TRBJ2-7
size: NA
V: TRBV18
D: NA
DNA: TGTGCCAGCTCATCGCTCCGAGGGGGCGAGCAGTACTTC
CDR3: CASSSLRGGEQYF

J: TRBJ1-2
size: NA
V: TRBV7-9
D: NA
DNA: TGTGCCAGCAGCTTAGGGGGGTTGTGGTATGGCTACACCTTC
CDR3: CASSLGGLWYGYTF

J: TRBJ2-3
size: NA
V: TRBV10-1
D: NA
DNA: TGCGCCAGCAGTGAACTAGCCACAGATACGCAGTATTTT
CDR3: CASSELATDTQYF

J: TRBJ2-3
size: NA
V: TRBV5-1
D: TRBD1
DNA: TGCGCCAGCAGCTTGCCCCACAGGGGTGGAACAGATACGCAGTATTTT
CDR3: CASSLPHRGGTDTQYF

J: TRBJ2-5
size: NA
V: TRBV18
D: NA
DNA: TGTGCCAGCTCACCAAACGTAGCGTCTGAAGAGACCCAGTACTTC
CDR3: CASSPNVASEETQYF

J: TRBJ2-7
size: few
V: TRBV10-3
D: NA
DNA: TGTGCCATCAGTGAAGGTTACGAGCAGTACTTC
CDR3: CAISEGYEQYF

J: TRBJ2-1
size: NA
V: TRBV7-8
D: NA
DNA: TGTGCCAGCAGCCCCTCCTTTGTTCTTCGGGTCCCCTACAATGAGCAGTTCTTC
CDR3: CASSPSFVLRVPYNEQFF